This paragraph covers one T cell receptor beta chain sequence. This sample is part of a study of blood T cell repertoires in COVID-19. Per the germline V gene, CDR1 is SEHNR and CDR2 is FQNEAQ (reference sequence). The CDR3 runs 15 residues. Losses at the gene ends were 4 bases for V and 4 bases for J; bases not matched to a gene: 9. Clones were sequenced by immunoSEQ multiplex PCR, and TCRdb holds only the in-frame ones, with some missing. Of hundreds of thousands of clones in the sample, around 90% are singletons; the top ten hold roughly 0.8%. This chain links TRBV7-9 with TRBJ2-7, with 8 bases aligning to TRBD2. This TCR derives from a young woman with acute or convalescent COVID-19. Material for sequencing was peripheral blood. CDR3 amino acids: CASSSAPGLGYEQYF. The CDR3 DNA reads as TGTGCCAGCAGCTCTGCGCCGGGACTAGGTTACGAGCAGTACTTC.